This is a list of T cell receptor beta chains from one sample in a study of blood T cell repertoires in COVID-19. This table comes from immunoSEQ multiplex PCR, and its TCRdb copy is limited to in-frame clones, with some not included. The sample has fewer than 250,000 clones, around four fifths seen once; the top ten hold under 3%. The source material was peripheral blood. The receptors come from an older woman with active or convalescent COVID-19. The CDR3 runs from the conserved cysteine through the conserved F or W.

V	length	J	CDR3
TRBV29-1	12	TRBJ2-5	CSVDNTRETQYF
TRBV6-5	14	TRBJ1-1	CASSYGLSNTEAFF
TRBV5-1	14	TRBJ1-1	CASSWDRPDTEAFF
TRBV7-2	15	TRBJ2-1	CASSLAGEPHNEQFF
TRBV19	14	TRBJ1-3	CASSQRFSGNTIYF
TRBV2	15	TRBJ2-2	CASSEEQPWAGELFF
TRBV29-1	14	TRBJ1-5	CSVLDRGGNQPQHF
TRBV29-1	13	TRBJ2-2	CSGGTGGSGELFF
TRBV28	15	TRBJ2-7	CASRPGTGGIYEQYF
TRBV11-2	14	TRBJ1-2	CASSLAGTGDGYTF
TRBV2	12	TRBJ2-3	CASSEGGDTQYF
TRBV13	15	TRBJ2-7	CASSLGAGSADEQYF
TRBV5-1	13	TRBJ2-2	CASSLGVTGELFF
TRBV5-1	14	TRBJ1-6	CASSLTSYNSPLHF
TRBV6-1	15	TRBJ2-7	CASSEQRRLWGEQYF
TRBV20-1	14	TRBJ1-2	CSASAQGQNYGYTF
TRBV9	15	TRBJ2-3	CASSLTGDYGNTQYF
TRBV6-2/TRBV6-3	14	TRBJ2-3	CASSPAGGLDTQYF
TRBV10-3	14	TRBJ2-1	CAISRDRGVNEQFF
TRBV7-3	13	TRBJ1-1	CASSSQGATEAFF
TRBV27	15	TRBJ2-2	CASSSWTQGGGELFF
TRBV7-9	15	TRBJ1-5	CASSLGDREAEPQHF
TRBV4-3	15	TRBJ2-5	CASSPEGPGGETQYF
TRBV5-1	14	TRBJ1-4	CASSLGGGQGKLFF
TRBV10-3	13	TRBJ2-1	CATFKGEGNEQFF